The sequence of this T cell receptor beta chain was determined in a study of CD8 T cells in ankylosing spondylitis. Study-level findings and limits: Peripheral blood held disease-linked clones only at relatively low frequency, and these were CD8+. There was a TCR beta motif, made of roughly eight highly homologous variants, that appeared characteristic of ankylosing spondylitis blood.

This clonotype was counted only a few times. Its antigen is not known. Library preparation for TCR beta used quantitative 5'-RACE with molecular barcodes. TCRdb reprocessed the 5' RACE reads via MiXCR and lists one record per CDR3 protein. The sample shows some 840,000 distinct CDR3 sequences, roughly 10% of them seen only once. CDR1 and CDR2 (germline): MNHEY, SVGAGI. Trimming pared 4 bases from V and 0 bases from J, leaving 10 bases between. The CDR3 spans 14 residues. The genes are TRBV6-5 and TRBJ2-7; possibly TRBD1 or TRBD2 for D (5 bases each). Sequencing used blood, either unsorted or a sorted T cell fraction (not recorded which). The receptor was isolated from a male donor with ankylosing spondylitis. The CDR3 here is CASSSRDVSYEQYF. CDR3 nucleotide sequence: TGTGCCAGCAGTTCCCGGGACGTCTCCTACGAGCAGTACTTC.